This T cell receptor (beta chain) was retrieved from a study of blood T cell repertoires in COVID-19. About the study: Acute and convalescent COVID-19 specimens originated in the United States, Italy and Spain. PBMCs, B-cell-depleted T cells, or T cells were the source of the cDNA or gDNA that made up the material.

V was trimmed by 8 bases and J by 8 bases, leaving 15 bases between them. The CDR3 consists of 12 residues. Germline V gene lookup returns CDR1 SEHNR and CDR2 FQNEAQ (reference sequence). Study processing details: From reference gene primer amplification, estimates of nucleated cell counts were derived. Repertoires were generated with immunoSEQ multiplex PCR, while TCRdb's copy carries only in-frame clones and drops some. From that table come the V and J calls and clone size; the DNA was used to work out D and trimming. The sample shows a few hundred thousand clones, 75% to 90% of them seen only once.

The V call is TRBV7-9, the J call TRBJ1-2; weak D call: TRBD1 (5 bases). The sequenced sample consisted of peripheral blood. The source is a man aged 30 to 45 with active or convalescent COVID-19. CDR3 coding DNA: TGTGCCAGCGTAACAGGCCACGGGGGCTACACCTTC. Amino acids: CASVTGHGGYTF.